This T cell receptor beta chain was identified in a study of technical replicates of blood from a few donors. Trimming removed 6 bases from V and 5 bases from J; junction bases left unmatched: 9. This CDR3 spans 15 amino acids. CDR1 is MNHNS and CDR2 is SASEGT in the germline V gene. Only in-frame clones appear in the TCRdb table, and some are missing; sequencing was by immunoSEQ multiplex PCR. The repertoire consists of about 73,000 clones, with 90% to 95% occurring once and the leading ten covering 0.2% to 0.3%. The gene calls are TRBV6-1 and TRBJ2-5; 10 bases agree with TRBD1. The sample comprised T cells isolated from PBMCs. The clonotype originates from a human donor in good health. The CDR3 DNA reads TGTGCCAGCAGACCCAGACAGGGGGCTTTTGAGACCCAGTACTTC. This gives the protein CASRPRQGAFETQYF.